The 21 T cell receptor beta chains below come from one sample, sequenced in a study of control samples from healthy donors and cancer patients. Sequencing used immunoSEQ multiplex PCR; TCRdb keeps in-frame clones, though not all of them. The repertoire holds approximately 100,000 clones, with about four fifths as singletons. Material: blood. These receptors all come from a man aged 60-69 years in good health.

This clone turned up a few times. The chain is built from TRBV28 and TRBJ1-3; 9 positions match TRBD1. V lost 2 bases, J lost 0 bases, and 20 bases stayed unmatched. Per the germline V gene, CDR1 is MDHEN and CDR2 is SYDVKM. This CDR3 is built from 22 residues. The CDR3 DNA reads as TGTGCCAGCAGTTTAGGGGGCGTGTGGTGGGACAGGGAGGTAGGCTCTGGAAACACCATATATTTT. This encodes CASSLGGVWWDREVGSGNTIYF.

The chain employs TRBV7-9 and TRBJ2-2; D may be TRBD2 (7 bases). V gave up 7 bases and J gave up 9 bases, with 27 bases separating them. The CDR3 totals 17 residues. Germline V gives CDR1 SEHNR, CDR2 FQNEAQ (reference sequence). The CDR3 DNA sequence: TGTGCCAGCACGAGCCAAGGGGGAGGGATGAAGCCCCGGGAGCTGTTTTTT. Protein sequence: CASTSQGGGMKPRELFF.

The rearrangement links TRBV30 to TRBJ2-3, with D perhaps given as TRBD1 or TRBD2 (5 bases each). Trimming pared 4 bases from V and 0 bases from J, leaving 11 bases between. The CDR3 runs 14 residues. Germline V lookup: CDR1 GTSNPN, CDR2 SVGIG (reference sequence). The CDR3 is CAWNRDRSTDTQYF. For the CDR3, the DNA is TGTGCCTGGAACCGGGACCGTAGCACAGATACGCAGTATTTT.

The DNA for the CDR3 is TGTGCCAGCACCGGAAGGGCAGGGGTGAACACTGAAGCTTTCTTT. Translation: CASTGRAGVNTEAFF. The gene calls are TRBV25-1 and TRBJ1-1, with a tentative D call TRBD1 (6 bases). CDR3 length: 15 residues. Germline V gene data show CDR1 as MGHDK and CDR2 as SYGVNS. The germline V and J ends were trimmed by 7 bases and 0 bases, with 15 bases remaining between them.

The CDR3: CASSQEANSPLHF. DNA of the CDR3: TGTGCCAGCAGCCAAGAGGCCAATTCACCCCTCCACTTT. This sequence joins TRBV3-1 (or the pseudogene TRBV3-2) and TRBJ1-6; D is ambiguous. The CDR3 extends over 13 amino acids. V dropped 0 bases and J dropped 7 bases, with 4 bases sitting between them. Per germline, CDR1 LGHDT and CDR2 YNNKEL (reference sequence).

The V gene is TRBV30, the J gene TRBJ1-1; D gene ambiguous. The CDR3 is 12 residues long. Trimming took off 2 bases at V and 5 bases at J, with 9 bases between the two ends. CDR1 is GTSNPN, CDR2 SVGIG, per germline (reference sequence). The CDR3 DNA reads as TGTGCCTGGAGTCGGGGAAGGACTGAAGCTTTCTTT. Protein product: CAWSRGRTEAFF.

This clone was seen a single time. The chain employs TRBV25-1 and TRBJ2-1; 11 bases are shared with TRBD2. The CDR3 sequence is 14 residues long. CDR1 and CDR2 (germline): MGHDK, SYGVNS. Unmatched junction bases numbered 3, after V lost 4 bases and J lost 7 bases. For the CDR3, the DNA is TGTGCCAGCAGTGGTAGCGGGGGGGCGAATGAGCAGTTCTTC. Translation gives CASSGSGGANEQFF.

This sequence joins TRBV9 and TRBJ1-4; 7 bases are a match to TRBD1. The CDR3 runs 15 residues. The germline V gene encodes CDR1 SGDLS and CDR2 YYNGEE. The junction had 9 bases not matched to a gene; V was cut back by 3 bases and J by 7 bases. The CDR3 spells CASSAGTAVGEKLFF. The CDR3 nucleotides are TGTGCCAGCAGCGCCGGGACAGCCGTGGGTGAAAAACTGTTTTTT.

The chain recombines TRBV18 with TRBJ2-3; TRBD2 matches 9 bases. Germline V gene lookup returns CDR1 KGHSH and CDR2 LQKENI. CDR3 length: 13 residues. With V trimmed by 10 bases and J by 3 bases, 5 bases remained unmatched. CDR3: CATNSGGTDTQYF. As DNA, the CDR3 is TGTGCCACCAATAGCGGGGGTACAGATACGCAGTATTTT.

The chain has TRBV10-3 and TRBJ2-2; 7 nucleotides match TRBD2. J lost 6 bases, V lost 4 bases, and 2 bases had no gene match. Germline CDR1 ENHRY, CDR2 SYGVKD. CDR3 length: 13 residues. The CDR3 reads CAISARGAGELFF. CDR3 coding DNA: TGTGCCATCAGTGCTCGGGGGGCCGGGGAGCTGTTTTTT.

This CDR3 reads CASSSTQASNQPQHF. The CDR3 bases are TGTGCCAGCAGTTCCACCCAGGCCAGCAATCAGCCCCAGCATTTT. The chain carries TRBV6-5 and TRBJ1-5, with D unresolved. CDR1 is MNHEY and CDR2 is SVGAGI in the germline V gene. Trimming took 4 bases from V and 1 from J, leaving 11 bases between them. This CDR3 spans 15 amino acids.

The chain uses TRBV2 and TRBJ1-4; 8 bases are shared with TRBD1. CDR3 length: 12 amino acids. The ends lost 6 bases at V and 8 bases at J; junction bases unmatched: 2. Germline V gene sequence: CDR1 SNHLY, CDR2 FYNNEI. For the CDR3, the DNA is TGTGCCAGCAGGGACAGGGAGGAAAAACTGTTTTTT. It yields the protein CASRDREEKLFF. Full variable domain (missing parts from reference TRBV2 and TRBJ1-4): EPEVTQTPSHQVTQMGQEVILRCVPISNHLYFYWYRQILGQKVEFLVSFYNNEISEKSEIFDDQFSVERPDGSNFTLKIRSTKLEDSAMYFCASRDREEKLFFGSGTQLSVL.

The chain links TRBV30 to TRBJ1-5; 7 bases are shared with TRBD1. V lost 4 bases and J lost 3; bases outside the gene matches: 3. Germline V gene sequence: CDR1 GTSNPN, CDR2 SVGIG (reference sequence). CDR3 length: 13 residues. CDR3 in amino acids: CAWTTGVNQPQHF. DNA of the CDR3: TGTGCCTGGACTACAGGGGTCAATCAGCCCCAGCATTTT.

The rearrangement joins TRBV18 to TRBJ1-6; D unclear. Germline V CDR1 and CDR2: KGHSH, LQKENI. The CDR3 has 12 amino acids. The germline V and J ends were trimmed by 2 bases and 13 bases, with 9 bases remaining between them. The CDR3 DNA reads TGTGCCAGCTCACCAGGCGAGGGTCCCCTCCACTTT. It encodes CASSPGEGPLHF.

The J gene is TRBJ1-2, the V gene TRBV7-9, with D hard to call. Trimming took off 0 bases at V and 2 bases at J, with 4 bases between the two ends. The CDR3 sequence is 13 residues long. The germline gives CDR1 SEHNR, CDR2 FQNEAQ (reference sequence). In DNA form, the CDR3 reads TGTGCCAGCAGCTTAGCTGGGAACTATGGCTACACCTTC. Its translation: CASSLAGNYGYTF.

This rearrangement joins TRBV29-1 to TRBJ2-7; perhaps TRBD2 as D (6 bases). Trimming took off 7 bases at V and 3 bases at J, with 19 bases between the two ends. CDR1 is SQVTM, CDR2 ANQGSEA, per germline. The CDR3 has 14 residues. Here the CDR3 reads CSAGRGPGGYEQYF. Here the CDR3 DNA reads TGCAGCGCCGGAAGAGGGCCCGGGGGCTACGAGCAGTACTTC.

This clone was detected only a few times. This sequence joins TRBV7-3 and TRBJ1-6; D might be TRBD1 (5 bases). Germline loops: CDR1 SGHTA, CDR2 FQGTGA. There are 16 residues in the CDR3. V lost 4 bases and J lost 3, with 13 bases in between. Here the CDR3 DNA reads TGTGCCAGCAGCTCCAAAGCAGGGAGCTATAATTCACCCCTCCACTTT. Amino acid sequence: CASSSKAGSYNSPLHF.

Concerning this clone: Distinct nucleotide sequences in the sample also encode this CDR3. The chain joins TRBV5-1 to TRBJ2-1; D is ambiguous. This CDR3 is 18 amino acids long. Germline CDR1 and CDR2: SGHRS and YFSETQ. V lost 2 bases to trimming and J lost 0 bases, with 18 bases between them. CDR3 amino acids: CASSLSPLSVYSYNEQFF. The CDR3 region has the DNA TGCGCCAGCAGCTTATCCCCCCTCAGCGTATACTCCTACAATGAGCAGTTCTTC.

This chain uses TRBV4-1 with TRBJ1-1; 8 bases map to TRBD1. V was clipped by 3 bases and J by 1 base; unmatched bases: 10. The CDR3 is made up of 17 amino acids. Looked up from germline, CDR1 is MGHRA and CDR2 is YSYEKL. The CDR3: CASSQPGTGGENTEAFF. The CDR3 DNA reads as TGCGCCAGCAGCCAGCCTGGGACAGGCGGCGAGAACACTGAAGCTTTCTTT.

The genes are TRBV3-1 (or the pseudogene TRBV3-2) and TRBJ1-5; D perhaps matches TRBD1 (6 bases). V dropped 8 bases and J dropped 2 bases, with 13 bases sitting between them. From germline, CDR1 is LGHDT and CDR2 YNNKEL (reference sequence). This CDR3 has 14 amino acids. This CDR3 reads CASSRGGGNQPQHF. The CDR3, as DNA: TGTGCCAGCTCACGAGGGGGGGGCAATCAGCCCCAGCATTTT.

V and J are TRBV19 and TRBJ2-1; TRBD2 matches at 10 bases. This CDR3 has 15 residues. Germline loops: CDR1 LNHDA, CDR2 SQIVND (reference sequence). With 3 bases clipped from V and 6 bases from J, the junction kept 5 bases outside the gene matches. The CDR3 loop is CASSILAGVSNEQFF. CDR3 in DNA: TGTGCCAGTAGTATTCTAGCGGGAGTCAGCAATGAGCAGTTCTTC.